One sample yielded the 2 T cell receptor beta chains listed below, sequenced in a study of blood T cell repertoires in COVID-19. Libraries were prepared by immunoSEQ multiplex PCR; TCRdb keeps only in-frame clonotypes and omits some of them. This table has about 230,000 clones, around four fifths appearing once. Sequencing used peripheral blood. Receptors were obtained from a man aged 35 to 55 with active or convalescent COVID-19.

This chain links TRBV12-2 with TRBJ2-1; the table gives TRBD1 as D, unverified against the DNA. TRBV12-2 has pseudogene status. The CDR3 sequence is 20 residues long. The CDR3 here is CASRLASGQGGESSYNEQFF. The CDR3 DNA is TGTGCAAGTCGCTTAGCTTCTGGACAGGGAGGTGAGTCTTCCTACAATGAGCAGTTCTTC.

This sequence joins TRBV24-1 and TRBJ2-2; a weak D match, TRBD1 (5 bases). Germline CDR1 KGHDR, CDR2 SFDVKD. With 1 base removed from V and 5 bases from J, the gap between germline ends came to 10 bases. This CDR3 contains 15 residues. The CDR3 DNA is TGTGCCACCAGTGATTTTCAGGGCGCAACCGGGGAGCTGTTTTTT. Encoded protein: CATSDFQGATGELFF.